These 8 T cell receptor beta chains originate from one sample sequenced in a study of T cell changes during pregnancy in multiple sclerosis. Method: immunoSEQ multiplex PCR; TCRdb's copy keeps in-frame clones and lacks some. The sample shows some 39,000 clones, about nine tenths of them seen only once. Here the sequenced sample was CD4+ T cells from peripheral blood mononuclear cells, taken in the third trimester of pregnancy. The receptors were sampled from a female donor in good health, enrolled as a control in a pregnancy study.

For this clone: The junction departs from the called germline gene at one end, perhaps through a read error. V gene TRBV5-1 combines with J gene TRBJ2-5, with 10 bases that match TRBD1. Germline assignment: CDR1 SGHRS and CDR2 YFSETQ. The CDR3 has 16 residues. CDR3 amino acids: CTSSLEGQGLTETQYF. Written as DNA, the CDR3 is TGCACCAGCAGCTTGGAGGGACAGGGGTTAACAGAGACCCAGTACTTC.

The rearrangement joins TRBV4-1 to TRBJ2-3; 8 positions match TRBD2. Germline V gives CDR1 MGHRA, CDR2 YSYEKL. The trim removed 0 bases at V and 4 bases at J, leaving 3 bases unmatched. The CDR3 is 15 amino acids. CDR3 sequence (DNA): TGCGCCAGCAGCCAAGAGGGACTAGGGGCAGATACGCAGTATTTT. It specifies CASSQEGLGADTQYF.

This sequence joins TRBV11-2 and TRBJ1-5; D may be TRBD1 (6 bases). This CDR3 contains 14 residues. The V end lost 5 bases, the J end lost 7 bases, and 15 bases lay between the germline ends. The germline V gene encodes CDR1 SGHAT and CDR2 FQNNGV. CDR3 protein: CASSPVGAGQPQHF. CDR3 sequence (DNA): TGTGCCAGCAGCCCTGTGGGGGCCGGGCAGCCCCAGCATTTT.

This clone was picked up one time. The chain has TRBV28 and TRBJ2-7, with TRBD2 matching 11 bases. J gave up 4 bases and V 2 bases, and 10 bases lay outside the gene matches. The CDR3 is 17 residues long. Looked up from germline, CDR1 is MDHEN and CDR2 is SYDVKM. The CDR3 here is CASSLHLRLAGNYEQYF. The CDR3 DNA reads TGTGCCAGCAGTTTACATTTAAGACTAGCGGGGAATTACGAGCAGTACTTC.

The chain joins TRBV6-4 to TRBJ1-2; TRBD1 matches 9 bases. The CDR3 has 13 amino acids. V dropped 10 bases and J dropped 6; count of bases not matched to a gene: 9. The germline V gene has CDR1 MRHNA and CDR2 SNTAGT. As DNA, the CDR3 is TGTGCCACAAACAGGGGGCCCGGGGATGGCTACACCTTC. Its translation is CATNRGPGDGYTF.

This sequence joins TRBV5-6 and TRBJ2-6; 9 bases agree with TRBD1. Trimming cost V 4 bases and J 3 bases; bases outside gene matches: 5. The CDR3 extends over 16 amino acids. The V gene's germline CDR1 is SGHDT and CDR2 YYEEEE. CDR3 sequence reads: CASSRGTGSGANVLTF. In DNA form, the CDR3 reads TGTGCCAGCAGCCGCGGGACAGGGAGTGGGGCCAACGTCCTGACTTTC.

The rearrangement links TRBV29-1 to TRBJ2-7; 8 bases are a match to TRBD1. Trimming at V came to 1 base and at J to 0 bases, leaving 2 bases not matched to a gene. Germline V gene data show CDR1 as SQVTM and CDR2 as ANQGSEA. The CDR3 consists of 14 residues. CDR3 protein: CSVEVGTGSYEQYF. As DNA, the CDR3 is TGCAGCGTTGAAGTGGGGACAGGCTCCTACGAGCAGTACTTC.

The chain has TRBV5-1 and TRBJ1-5, with D maybe TRBD1 (5 bases). Trimming left V 6 bases short and J 5 bases short, with 18 bases between. Germline-derived CDR1 and CDR2 are SGHRS and YFSETQ. The CDR3 runs 15 residues. This CDR3 is CASKVRQGADQPQHF. In DNA form, the CDR3 reads TGCGCCAGCAAGGTCAGGCAGGGCGCGGATCAGCCCCAGCATTTT.